The 26 T cell receptor beta chains below come from one sample, sequenced in a study of shared clonotypes between healthy human individuals (dated by TCRdb to about 2020). To prepare the library, the immunoSEQ multiplex PCR assay was applied. Not all clones reach the TCRdb copy of this immuneACCESS table, which keeps in-frame sequences only. Checked studies attribute under half of the gap to unresolved V genes and leave the rest unexplained. Present in this sample are some 1,100,000 clones, 75% to 85% of which were seen just once. The ten top clones hold about 0.52% of the sample. The sequencing input was memory CD4+ T cells from PBMCs. Taken with the paper, the label for cell subset or site translates to: CD45RA-negative fraction. The receptors come from a man aged 18 to 29 in good health. Some clones in this sample may be carry-over from other donors' samples.

The V and J genes are TRBV28 and TRBJ1-5; 9 nucleotides align to TRBD1. After removal of 5 bases from V and 11 bases from J, the junction contained 16 bases not matched to a gene. This CDR3 has 16 residues. CDR1 and CDR2 from the germline V gene are MDHEN and SYDVKM. CDR3 sequence reads: CASSSTGQGTSKSQHF. The CDR3 DNA sequence: TGTGCCAGCAGTAGTACGGGACAGGGCACATCAAAATCCCAGCATTTT.

This clone was observed once. The chain carries TRBV11-1 and TRBJ1-1, with a tentative D call TRBD1 (5 bases). Per germline, CDR1 SGHAT and CDR2 FQDESV (reference sequence). Trimming cost V 5 bases and J 1 base, with 8 bases left between them. The CDR3 runs 13 residues. CDR3 residues: CASSPGQNTEAFF. CDR3 coding DNA: TGTGCCAGCAGCCCCGGACAGAACACTGAAGCTTTCTTT.

This clone was detected only a few times. The DNA of the CDR3 is TGTGCCATCAGCACCCTAGGATCCGAGCAGTACTTC. The encoded protein is CAISTLGSEQYF. The V and J genes are TRBV10-3 and TRBJ2-7; D remains unclear. The germline gives CDR1 ENHRY, CDR2 SYGVKD. Trimming removed 6 bases from V and 6 bases from J, with 12 bases in between. This CDR3 is built from 12 residues.

The chain is built from TRBV28 and TRBJ1-2, with TRBD1 matching 8 bases. This CDR3 spans 16 amino acids. Trimming removed 2 bases from V and 8 bases from J; junction bases left unmatched: 13. The germline V gene encodes CDR1 MDHEN and CDR2 SYDVKM. The CDR3 is CASSLLFGQGVQGYTF. The CDR3 coding sequence is TGTGCCAGCAGTTTACTTTTTGGACAGGGTGTTCAGGGCTACACCTTC.

The chain uses TRBV9 and TRBJ2-2, with D perhaps TRBD2 (7 bases). The germline CDR1 and CDR2 sequences are SGDLS and YYNGEE. V was shortened by 0 bases and J by 0 bases, with 18 bases between the two germline ends. The CDR3 consists of 19 residues. CDR3 DNA: TGTGCCAGCAGCGTAGTCTTTGGGGGGGCCCACCCGAACACCGGGGAGCTGTTTTTT. This sequence encodes CASSVVFGGAHPNTGELFF.

J is TRBJ1-3 and V is TRBV6-5, with D unclear. The CDR3 length is 16 residues. The ends were cut back, 0 bases at V and 2 bases at J, with 11 bases in the middle. Germline-derived CDR1 and CDR2 are MNHEY and SVGAGI. The CDR3 DNA reads TGTGCCAGCAGTTACTCACCCGCCGGGGCTGGAAACACCATATATTTT. It yields the protein CASSYSPAGAGNTIYF.

The chain combines TRBV10-2 with TRBJ2-1, with D possibly TRBD2 on 6 matching bases. V dropped 5 bases and J dropped 2 bases, with 13 bases sitting between them. Germline V gives CDR1 WSHSY, CDR2 SAAADI. The CDR3 loop spans 15 amino acids. The CDR3 loop is CASSSAGFAYNEQFF. DNA for the CDR3: TGCGCCAGCAGTAGTGCGGGGTTCGCCTACAATGAGCAGTTCTTC.

With regard to this clone: This specimen includes other DNA sequences encoding the same CDR3. This chain links TRBV7-7 with TRBJ2-5, with a tentative D call TRBD1 (6 bases). Looked up from germline, CDR1 is SSHAT and CDR2 is FNYEAQ (reference sequence). The ends were cut back, 3 bases at V and 1 base at J, with 6 bases in the middle. This CDR3 region has 13 residues. The CDR3: CASSLDSQETQYF. As DNA, the CDR3 is TGTGCCAGCAGCTTGGACAGCCAAGAGACCCAGTACTTC.

V gene TRBV29-1 combines with J gene TRBJ2-3, with 13 bases identical to TRBD2. In germline, CDR1 is SQVTM, CDR2 ANQGSEA. The CDR3 is 12 amino acids. The trim removed 4 bases at V and 8 bases at J, leaving 0 bases unmatched. The chain's CDR3 is CSVGLAGGTQYF. The CDR3 region has the DNA TGCAGCGTTGGACTAGCGGGAGGTACGCAGTATTTT.

This chain joins TRBV28 and TRBJ1-2; D might be TRBD1 (5 bases). CDR1 MDHEN and CDR2 SYDVKM come from the germline V gene. CDR3 length: 13 amino acids. V lost 5 bases and J 4 bases, leaving 11 bases between the germline ends. The CDR3 loop reads CASSQTDGYGYTF. CDR3 coding DNA: TGTGCCAGCAGTCAGACAGACGGCTATGGCTACACCTTC.

This clone came up a few times. In the same sample, other DNA sequences code for this CDR3. V usage is TRBV18 and J usage is TRBJ2-2, with TRBD1 as a possible D gene (6 bases). This CDR3 comprises 14 residues. Germline V gene data show CDR1 as KGHSH and CDR2 as LQKENI. The V end lost 3 bases, the J end lost 2 bases, and 7 bases lay between the germline ends. CDR3 protein: CASSPDRNTGELFF. Written as DNA, the CDR3 is TGTGCCAGCTCACCGGACAGAAACACCGGGGAGCTGTTTTTT.

CDR3 DNA: TGTGCCAGCAGTGACGAGGGGGGGGACACTGAAGCTTTCTTT. The encoded protein is CASSDEGGDTEAFF. This chain links TRBV2 with TRBJ1-1; tentatively, D is TRBD1 (6 bases). Germline V lookup: CDR1 SNHLY, CDR2 FYNNEI. V shed 3 bases and J shed 3 bases, with 11 bases lying between them. The CDR3 contains 14 residues.

The chain uses TRBV19 and TRBJ1-1; 7 bases line up with TRBD1. Looked up from germline, CDR1 is LNHDA and CDR2 is SQIVND (reference sequence). V was pared by 3 bases and J by 4 bases, with 8 bases of the junction left unmatched. This CDR3 spans 15 amino acids. The CDR3 DNA is TGTGCCAGTAGTATCCTCGACAGGGCCGGCACTGAAGCTTTCTTT. Amino acids: CASSILDRAGTEAFF.

The chain combines TRBV5-1 with TRBJ1-2; D might be TRBD1 (6 bases). This CDR3 spans 13 amino acids. V gave up 4 bases and J gave up 6 bases, with 13 bases separating them. Germline V gene data show CDR1 as SGHRS and CDR2 as YFSETQ. The CDR3 sequence is CASSGQGFDGYTF. The CDR3 DNA sequence: TGCGCCAGCAGCGGGCAGGGGTTTGATGGCTACACCTTC.

The CDR3 DNA sequence: TGTGCCAGTAGTATGGGACCCGGGCAGACTAGCAATCAGCCCCAGCATTTT. This codes for CASSMGPGQTSNQPQHF. This chain uses TRBV19 with TRBJ1-5; D is perhaps TRBD1 (5 bases). Germline CDR1 reads LNHDA; CDR2 reads SQIVND (reference sequence). Trimming stripped 3 bases from V and 0 bases from J, with 15 bases between. CDR3 length: 17 amino acids.

This clone occurred once. The V and J genes are TRBV27 and TRBJ2-7; D unresolved. Looked up from germline, CDR1 is MNHEY and CDR2 is SMNVEV (reference sequence). The V gene lost 0 bases and the J gene lost 6 bases, with 9 bases spanning the gap. This CDR3 has 13 residues. CDR3 loop: CASSLSRRAEQYF. The CDR3 DNA reads TGTGCCAGCAGTTTATCCCGTCGGGCCGAGCAGTACTTC.

As to this clone: A far larger clone is off by one base, so a read error is likely. V and J are TRBV15 and TRBJ1-1, with TRBD1 as a possible D gene (6 bases). CDR1 LNHNV and CDR2 YYDKDF come from the germline V gene (reference sequence). V gave up 11 bases and J gave up 1 base, with 17 bases separating them. The CDR3 length is 14 residues. DNA of the CDR3: TGTGCCGCCGTTCGGGGGCAGGCGAACACTGAAGCTTTCTTT. Encoded protein: CAAVRGQANTEAFF. The whole variable domain, remainder taken from reference TRBV15 and TRBJ1-1, is DAMVIQNPRYQVTQFGKPVTLSCSQTLNHNVMYWYQQKSSQAPKLLFHYYDKDFNNEADTPDNFQSRRPNTSFCFLDIRSPGLGDTAMYLCAAVRGQANTEAFFGQGTRLTVV.

The gene calls are TRBV29-1 and TRBJ2-5, with 9 bases identical to TRBD1. In germline, CDR1 is SQVTM, CDR2 ANQGSEA. The CDR3 sequence is 14 residues long. V was clipped by 6 bases and J by 4 bases; unmatched bases: 9. The CDR3 is CSVADTGGGETQYF. DNA for the CDR3: TGCAGCGTGGCAGATACAGGGGGCGGAGAGACCCAGTACTTC.

J is TRBJ2-5 and V is TRBV9; TRBD2 might be the D (6 bases). This CDR3 has 14 residues. Germline V lookup: CDR1 SGDLS, CDR2 YYNGEE. V lost 4 bases, J lost 4 bases, and 14 bases lay in between. The CDR3 reads CASSPETSRETQYF. The CDR3 coding sequence is TGTGCCAGCAGCCCCGAGACTAGTAGAGAGACCCAGTACTTC.

J is TRBJ2-3 and V is TRBV7-3, with a weak D call TRBD1 (6 bases). Germline V lookup: CDR1 SGHTA, CDR2 FQGTGA. V was pared by 1 base and J by 1 base, with 9 bases between. The CDR3 is made up of 15 amino acids. Here the CDR3 DNA reads TGTGCCAGCAGCTTAATTGGGGGCGGCACAGATACGCAGTATTTT. As protein: CASSLIGGGTDTQYF.

This chain uses TRBV6-4 with TRBJ1-1; D gene unclear. The ends were cut back, 5 bases at V and 0 bases at J, with 7 bases in the middle. The germline gives CDR1 MRHNA, CDR2 SNTAGT. This CDR3 comprises 13 residues. The chain's CDR3 is CASSTTVNTEAFF. Here the CDR3 DNA reads TGTGCCAGCAGTACTACGGTGAACACTGAAGCTTTCTTT.

The chain employs TRBV5-1 and TRBJ2-2, with D possibly being TRBD1 (6 bases). Trimming left V 0 bases short and J 4 bases short, with 10 bases between. Germline CDR1 and CDR2: SGHRS and YFSETQ. The CDR3 extends over 15 amino acids. The CDR3 DNA is TGCGCCAGCAGCTTGGGTCTAGGGGGCACCGGGGAGCTGTTTTTT. Translated, it gives CASSLGLGGTGELFF. Based on the CDR3 plus reference TRBV5-1 and TRBJ2-2, the full variable domain is KAGVTQTPRYLIKTRGQQVTLSCSPISGHRSVSWYQQTPGQGLQFLFEYFSETQRNKGNFPGRFSGRQFSNSRSEMNVSTLELGDSALYLCASSLGLGGTGELFFGEGSRLTVL.

The chain links TRBV5-1 to TRBJ1-5; possible D gene TRBD1, 5 bases. The germline V gene encodes CDR1 SGHRS and CDR2 YFSETQ. CDR3 length: 15 amino acids. Between the trimmed V and J ends, which lost 4 bases and 4 bases, there was a span of 15 bases. CDR3 amino acids: CASSIDGGSNQPQHF. CDR3 coding DNA: TGCGCCAGCAGCATAGACGGGGGATCAAATCAGCCCCAGCATTTT.

This clone was counted once. V and J are TRBV2 and TRBJ1-1, with no clear D. The CDR3 is 11 residues long. Germline assignment: CDR1 SNHLY and CDR2 FYNNEI. V was pared by 8 bases and J by 10 bases, with 14 bases between. Here the CDR3 reads CASLVEDGAFF. CDR3 bases: TGTGCCAGCTTAGTAGAGGATGGAGCTTTCTTT.

To note about this clone: Other DNA sequences in this specimen translate into the identical CDR3. The chain links TRBV7-9 to TRBJ2-7, with no clear D. This CDR3 has 11 amino acids. V gave up 4 bases and J gave up 5 bases, with 6 bases separating them. Looked up from germline, CDR1 is SEHNR and CDR2 is FQNEAQ (reference sequence). In DNA, the CDR3 is TGTGCCAGCAGCTCACGGGACGAGCAGTACTTC. Protein sequence: CASSSRDEQYF. Full variable domain (outside the CDR3, taken from reference TRBV7-9 and TRBJ2-7): DTGVSQNPRHKITKRGQNVTFRCDPISEHNRLYWYRQTLGQGPEFLTYFQNEAQLEKSRLLSDRFSAERPKGSFSTLEIQRTEQGDSAMYLCASSSRDEQYFGPGTRLTVT.

J is TRBJ2-5 and V is TRBV7-9; D is perhaps TRBD1 (6 bases). The V and J ends lost 3 bases and 2 bases respectively, with 25 bases between them. Germline lookup yields CDR1 SEHNR and CDR2 FQNEAQ (reference sequence). The CDR3 runs to 19 residues. This chain's CDR3 is CASSFLQGSLLLQQETQYF. The CDR3 bases are TGTGCCAGCAGCTTTCTGCAGGGGTCACTCTTACTCCAGCAAGAGACCCAGTACTTC. Drawing the rest from reference TRBV7-9 and TRBJ2-5, the complete variable domain is DTGVSQNPRHKITKRGQNVTFRCDPISEHNRLYWYRQTLGQGPEFLTYFQNEAQLEKSRLLSDRFSAERPKGSFSTLEIQRTEQGDSAMYLCASSFLQGSLLLQQETQYFGPGTRLLVL.